The 5 T cell receptor beta chains below come from one sample, sequenced in a study of cytomegalovirus exposure and HLA in healthy donors. PCR was performed using 60 Vbeta and 13 Jbeta primers. Assay used: immunoSEQ multiplex PCR; TCRdb lists only in-frame clones, some missing. The data contain some 110,000 clones, roughly an eighth of them singletons. Sequencing used PBMCs. The receptors derive from a man in his forties in good health and CMV-seropositive.

The chain has TRBV4-1 and TRBJ1-6; TRBD1 aligns across 9 bases. V trimming: 6 bases; J trimming: 6 bases; junction bases outside the gene matches: 9. CDR3 size: 16 residues. Germline CDR1 MGHRA, CDR2 YSYEKL. The CDR3 is CASSRQGEGSNSPLHF. Here the CDR3 DNA reads TGCGCCAGCAGTAGACAGGGGGAAGGTTCTAATTCACCCCTCCACTTT.

This chain connects TRBV29-1 to TRBJ2-5; 7 nucleotides match TRBD1. The CDR3 sequence is 15 residues long. Per germline, CDR1 SQVTM and CDR2 ANQGSEA. With V trimmed by 0 bases and J by 1 base, 5 bases remained unmatched. The CDR3 here is CSVEDRGQAQETQYF. CDR3 bases: TGCAGCGTTGAAGATCGAGGACAGGCCCAAGAGACCCAGTACTTC.

J is TRBJ2-2 and V is TRBV29-1; TRBD1 matches at 11 bases. The trim removed 6 bases at V and 5 bases at J, leaving 2 bases unmatched. The CDR3 runs to 13 residues. Germline V gene lookup returns CDR1 SQVTM and CDR2 ANQGSEA. CDR3 coding DNA: TGCAGCGTCGGACAGGGGGCTACCGGGGAGCTGTTTTTT. Translated, it gives CSVGQGATGELFF.

This chain connects TRBV5-1 to TRBJ2-6, with no clear D. The CDR3 totals 15 residues. Germline lookup yields CDR1 SGHRS and CDR2 YFSETQ. V was shortened by 1 base and J by 0 bases, with 5 bases between the two germline ends. The CDR3 region is CASSLLSSGANVLTF. DNA of the CDR3: TGCGCCAGCAGCTTGTTGAGCTCTGGGGCCAACGTCCTGACTTTC.

V and J are TRBV5-6 and TRBJ2-1; D remains unclear. CDR3 size: 14 residues. CDR1 and CDR2 from the germline V gene are SGHDT and YYEEEE. Trimming took 1 base from V and 3 from J, leaving 8 bases between them. CDR3 sequence: CASSLPSYYNEQFF. The CDR3 DNA is TGTGCCAGCAGCTTGCCTTCGTACTACAATGAGCAGTTCTTC.